These 5 T cell receptor beta chains share one sample of origin, sequenced in a study of control samples from healthy donors and cancer patients. TCRdb's table, derived via immunoSEQ multiplex PCR, lists solely in-frame clones and lacks some. Of 150,000 to 200,000 clones detected, more than 80% appear once; the ten largest clones hold approximately 1.5%. Sequencing input: blood. Source of these receptors: a man in his thirties or forties in good health.

This chain links TRBV2 with TRBJ2-7; no firm D call. This CDR3 is built from 13 residues. The V end was cut by 6 bases, the J end by 2 bases, with 11 bases between. Germline V lookup: CDR1 SNHLY, CDR2 FYNNEI. CDR3 residues: CASSSGTAYEQYF. The DNA for the CDR3 is TGTGCCAGCAGCAGTGGCACCGCCTACGAGCAGTACTTC.

This rearrangement joins TRBV29-1 to TRBJ1-1; a weak D match, TRBD1 (5 bases). Germline CDR1 reads SQVTM; CDR2 reads ANQGSEA. CDR3 length: 12 amino acids. Trimming shortened V by 4 bases and J by 3 bases, and 9 bases separated the two germline ends. The CDR3 spells CSVVRGHTEAFF. The CDR3 nucleotides are TGCAGCGTTGTGAGGGGCCACACTGAAGCTTTCTTT.

This chain uses TRBV19 with TRBJ2-2; the D gene is possibly TRBD2 (6 bases). The CDR3 is 15 residues long. Trimming pared 8 bases from V and 2 bases from J, leaving 15 bases between. Germline V gene lookup returns CDR1 LNHDA and CDR2 SQIVND (reference sequence). The CDR3 sequence: CASQTGGANTGELFF. The CDR3 nucleotides read TGTGCCAGTCAGACCGGCGGGGCTAACACCGGGGAGCTGTTTTTT.

This chain links TRBV27 with TRBJ1-1; tentatively, D is TRBD1 (6 bases). The V end lost 0 bases, the J end lost 1 base, and 12 bases lay between the germline ends. This CDR3 is built from 16 residues. From germline, CDR1 is MNHEY and CDR2 SMNVEV (reference sequence). Written as DNA, the CDR3 is TGTGCCAGCAGTTTATCGACAGGTGTGGCGAACACTGAAGCTTTCTTT. Protein: CASSLSTGVANTEAFF.

Details on this clone: Other nucleotide sequences from this sample produce the same CDR3. The genes are TRBV12-3 or TRBV12-4 and TRBJ2-2; D is uncertain. The CDR3 spans 12 residues. V dropped 5 bases and J dropped 3 bases, with 4 bases sitting between them. CDR3 loop: CASSPYTGELFF. The CDR3 DNA sequence: TGTGCCAGCAGTCCTTACACCGGGGAGCTGTTTTTT.